These 9 T cell receptor beta chains originate from one sample sequenced in a study of T-cell memory formation after mild COVID-19. TCRdb recomputed calls from the 5' RACE reads with MiXCR, one row per CDR3 protein. The table lists about 560,000 distinct CDR3 sequences, 17% of them singletons, with 8.1% in the top ten. The sample was PBMCs or a T cell subset sorted from them (not recorded which). The receptors stem from an adult woman who had mild COVID-19 (a few samples of this study predate the infection). Cell type and time point are not known.

In DNA, the CDR3 is TGCAGTGCCAGACAGGGCCCAAGCTCTGGGGCCAACGTCCTGACTTTC. Its translation: CSARQGPSSGANVLTF. V gene TRBV20-1 combines with J gene TRBJ2-6; TRBD1 agrees at 7 bases. With V trimmed by 6 bases and J by 0 bases, 8 bases remained unmatched. This CDR3 has 16 residues. The germline V gene has CDR1 DFQATT and CDR2 SNEGSKA (reference sequence).

This clonotype has a count of ten or more. The V gene is TRBV12-3 or TRBV12-4, the J gene TRBJ2-3; D is unclear. Trimming removed 2 bases from V and 4 bases from J, with 4 bases in between. The CDR3 length is 12 residues. DNA of the CDR3: TGTGCCAGCAGTTTATCTGCAGATACGCAGTATTTT. It yields the protein CASSLSADTQYF.

This clonotype turned up a few times. The chain uses TRBV7-2 and TRBJ2-2, with unresolved D. The CDR3 is 16 amino acids. Trimming removed 5 bases from V and 1 base from J, with 14 bases in between. CDR1 is SGHTA and CDR2 is FQGNSA in the germline V gene. CDR3 nucleotides: TGTGCCAGCAGCCAGAGACACCGGAGGAACACCGGGGAGCTGTTTTTT. Protein product: CASSQRHRRNTGELFF.

This clonotype has just a few counts. This chain uses TRBV5-1 with TRBJ2-1, with D possibly being TRBD1 or TRBD2 (6 bases each). V was clipped by 4 bases and J by 0 bases, with 14 bases between them. Germline loops: CDR1 SGHRS, CDR2 YFSETQ. The CDR3 runs 16 residues. CDR3 nucleotide sequence: TGCGCCAGCAGCCCGGGGGCCAGGAGCTCCTACAATGAGCAGTTCTTC. This gives the protein CASSPGARSSYNEQFF.

This chain uses TRBV5-1 with TRBJ2-3, with D perhaps TRBD1 (5 bases). Trimming removed 0 bases from V and 2 bases from J, with 13 bases in between. The germline gives CDR1 SGHRS, CDR2 YFSETQ. This CDR3 is 16 amino acids long. The CDR3 DNA reads as TGCGCCAGCAGCTTGGCCAGGGATTTTTTCACAGATACGCAGTATTTT. This codes for CASSLARDFFTDTQYF. The whole variable domain, remainder taken from reference TRBV5-1 and TRBJ2-3, is KAGVTQTPRYLIKTRGQQVTLSCSPISGHRSVSWYQQTPGQGLQFLFEYFSETQRNKGNFPGRFSGRQFSNSRSEMNVSTLELGDSALYLCASSLARDFFTDTQYFGPGTRLTVL.

This clonotype was observed at least ten times. The rearrangement joins TRBV5-1 to TRBJ2-2, with no clear D. V was trimmed by 0 bases and J by 2 bases, leaving 11 bases between them. Germline V gene data show CDR1 as SGHRS and CDR2 as YFSETQ. The CDR3 consists of 16 residues. The CDR3, as DNA: TGCGCCAGCAGCTTGGTGATGTCCGGCAACACCGGGGAGCTGTTTTTT. This sequence encodes CASSLVMSGNTGELFF.

The sample holds many counts of this clonotype. The chain recombines TRBV5-1 with TRBJ2-7; possibly TRBD2 for D (6 bases). Germline CDR1 is SGHRS and CDR2 is YFSETQ. V lost 3 bases and J lost 6, with 13 bases in between. This CDR3 region has 13 residues. The CDR3 DNA reads as TGCGCCAGCAGCTGGGACTCCCCCGGCGAGCAGTACTTC. Residues: CASSWDSPGEQYF.

This sequence joins TRBV4-3 and TRBJ2-1, with D tentatively TRBD1 (6 bases). V lost 4 bases, J lost 1 base, and 11 bases lay in between. Germline-derived CDR1 and CDR2 are LGHNA and YSLEER. CDR3 length: 15 residues. CDR3 sequence: CASSLDRKSYNEQFF. As DNA, the CDR3 is TGCGCCAGCAGCCTCGACAGGAAATCCTACAATGAGCAGTTCTTC.

This clonotype was seen repeatedly, ten times or more. This chain connects TRBV5-1 to TRBJ2-3; 8 nucleotides align to TRBD2. CDR1 is SGHRS and CDR2 is YFSETQ in the germline V gene. The ends lost 0 bases at V and 1 base at J; junction bases unmatched: 1. The CDR3 contains 15 residues. In DNA, the CDR3 is TGCGCCAGCAGCTTGGAAGCGGGGGGCACAGATACGCAGTATTTT. Translating gives CASSLEAGGTDTQYF.